A selection of T cell receptor beta chains follows, all from one sample in a study of beta chain features in type 1 diabetes. Libraries were prepared by immunoSEQ multiplex PCR; TCRdb keeps only in-frame clonotypes and omits some of them. Among over 500,000 clones listed, around 16% were seen once. Source material: naive CD4+ T cells from blood. These receptors originate from a man younger than 35 in good health. Both conserved end residues are part of each CDR3. A D gene is named only where the DNA matches it firmly. Size values are once, few and many counts, or a class for expanded clones, and some rows have none.

size	V	D	J	DNA	CDR3
few	TRBV5-4	TRBD2	TRBJ2-6	TGTGCCAGCAGCCCCCCTATGGCGGGAGCCGCCAGCTCTGGGGCCAACGTCCTGACTTTC	CASSPPMAGAASSGANVLTF
NA	TRBV27	NA	TRBJ2-6	TGTGCCAGCAGTTGGGAAACTGGGGCCAACGTCCTGACTTTC	CASSWETGANVLTF
NA	TRBV10-3	TRBD2	TRBJ2-7	TGTGCCATCAGTGACGGGACTAGCGGGAGCCACGAGCAGTACTTC	CAISDGTSGSHEQYF
NA	TRBV9	NA	TRBJ2-2	TGTGCCAGCAGCGTAGGCCACGAGGGGCTTGGCACCGGGGAGCTGTTTTTT	CASSVGHEGLGTGELFF
NA	TRBV6-1	NA	TRBJ1-1	TGTGCCAGCATTCTCGGCACTGAAGCTTTCTTT	CASILGTEAFF
NA	TRBV7-2	NA	TRBJ1-6	TGTGCCAGCAGTTCCCACGCGCCACCCCTCCACTTT	CASSSHAPPLHF
NA	TRBV27	NA	TRBJ1-5	TGTGCCAGCGGAGGGTGGGGGCTGGCTCAGCCCCAGCATTTT	CASGGWGLAQPQHF
NA	TRBV4-3	NA	TRBJ2-1	TGCGCCAGCAGCCAAGCGAGAGTAGCTGAGCAGTTCTTC	CASSQARVAEQFF
few	TRBV18	NA	TRBJ1-2	TGTGCCAGCTCACCATCGGACAGAGGCTACACCTTC	CASSPSDRGYTF
NA	TRBV7-9	TRBD1	TRBJ1-1	TGTGCCAGCAGCCAAGGGACAGGGTTTGGAACTGAAGCTTTCTTT	CASSQGTGFGTEAFF
few	TRBV7-7	NA	TRBJ2-1	TGTGCCAGCAGCCCTCTGAGCGGTGGGGGGTACAATGAGCAGTTCTTC	CASSPLSGGGYNEQFF
NA	TRBV7-3	NA	TRBJ1-6	TGTGCCAGCAGATACGGGGGGGATTCACCCCTCCACTTT	CASRYGGDSPLHF
NA	TRBV4-3	NA	TRBJ2-2	TGCGCCAGCAGCCAAGATACAGGGCGGACCGGGGAGCTGTTTTTT	CASSQDTGRTGELFF
NA	TRBV20-1	NA	TRBJ2-7	TGCAGTGCCAGCTCCTACGAGCAGTACTTC	CSASSYEQYF
NA	TRBV7-8	NA	TRBJ2-1	TGTGCCAGCAGGATAAGCCCCTTCGTGGCTAATGAGCAGTTCTTC	CASRISPFVANEQFF
NA	TRBV19	TRBD1	TRBJ1-1	TGTGCCAGTAGTACCCTCGGACAGGGGGTGACTGAAGCTTTCTTT	CASSTLGQGVTEAFF
NA	TRBV19	NA	TRBJ1-5	TGTGCCAGTAGTATGCAGGGCCGTCAGCCCCAGCATTTT	CASSMQGRQPQHF
NA	TRBV29-1	NA	TRBJ1-5	TGCAGCGTTGCTGATAAAGGGGCTAATCAGCCCCAGCATTTT	CSVADKGANQPQHF
few	TRBV18	NA	TRBJ2-7	TGTGCCAGCTCACCAACCCACGAGCAGTACTTC	CASSPTHEQYF
few	TRBV28	NA	TRBJ1-4	TGTGCCAGCAGTTTATGGGATAAGGGAGAAAAACTGTTTTTT	CASSLWDKGEKLFF
NA	TRBV30	NA	TRBJ1-1	TGTGCCTGGAGTAGGCAGGGGCTAGGCACTGAAGCTTTCTTT	CAWSRQGLGTEAFF
NA	TRBV5-1	NA	TRBJ2-1	TGCGCCAGCAGATCTGACACGGGGGTTGGGGAGCAGTTCTTC	CASRSDTGVGEQFF
NA	TRBV6-1	TRBD1	TRBJ2-3	TGTGCCAGCAGTGGGAACCCTAAGGGGGACAGCCCTAGCACAGATACGCAGTATTTT	CASSGNPKGDSPSTDTQYF
few	TRBV19	TRBD1	TRBJ2-7	TGTGCCACCAAGGCAGGACAGGGTACCTACGAGCAGTACTTC	CATKAGQGTYEQYF
NA	TRBV15	TRBD1	TRBJ2-7	TGTGCCACCAGCAGAGAGCCGATCCGGGACAGGGTATACGAGCAGTACTTC	CATSREPIRDRVYEQYF
few	TRBV4-3	NA	TRBJ1-4	TGCGCCAGCAGCCAAGGGGAGGGGGTCAAGGGAAAACTGTTTTTT	CASSQGEGVKGKLFF
NA	TRBV5-1	TRBD1	TRBJ2-7	TGCGCCAGCAGCTTCCGGGACAGGGTATGGTACGAGCAGTACTTC	CASSFRDRVWYEQYF
many	TRBV7-9	NA	TRBJ2-3	TGTGCCAGCAGTTCGGGTGCACTCACAGATACGCAGTATTTT	CASSSGALTDTQYF
few	TRBV6-5	NA	TRBJ2-1	TGTGCCAGCAGTTACCTTGGCAATGAGCAGTTCTTC	CASSYLGNEQFF
few	TRBV29-1	NA	TRBJ2-1	TGCAGCGTTGTGGGGAGATTGGTGAGCAATGAGCAGTTCTTC	CSVVGRLVSNEQFF